This TCR beta chain was profiled in a study of shared T cell receptors in the human thymus. Some clones are missing from TCRdb's copy, which holds only in-frame ones; the method was immunoSEQ multiplex PCR. The sample records 700,000 to 750,000 clones, over 75% being singletons. CDR1 MNHNY and CDR2 SVGAGI come from the germline V gene (reference sequence). V was pared by 6 bases and J by 8 bases, with 12 bases of the junction left unmatched. The CDR3 has 15 residues. The same data also went into a second study, on human thymus T cells. Turning to that study: Thymic resections from corrective heart surgery supplied the tissue.

The gene calls are TRBV6-6 and TRBJ2-1; 8 bases match TRBD1. The specimen sequenced was thymocytes. This sequence originates from a girl under three years old with a congenital heart defect. CDR3 DNA sequence: TGTGCCAGCAGGCTAGACAGGGGCCCCCGGGATGAGCAGTTCTTC. Its protein is CASRLDRGPRDEQFF.